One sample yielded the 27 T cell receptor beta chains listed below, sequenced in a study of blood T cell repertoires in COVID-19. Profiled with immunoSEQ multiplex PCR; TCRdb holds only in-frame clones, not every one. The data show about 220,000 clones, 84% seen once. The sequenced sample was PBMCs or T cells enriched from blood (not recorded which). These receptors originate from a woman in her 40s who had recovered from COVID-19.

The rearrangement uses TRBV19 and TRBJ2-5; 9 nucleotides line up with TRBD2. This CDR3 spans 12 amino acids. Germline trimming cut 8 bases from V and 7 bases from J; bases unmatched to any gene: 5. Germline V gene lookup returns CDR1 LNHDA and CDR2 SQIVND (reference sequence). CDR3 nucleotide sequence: TGTGCCAGTGGTAGCGGGAGAGCGACCCAGTACTTC. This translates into CASGSGRATQYF.

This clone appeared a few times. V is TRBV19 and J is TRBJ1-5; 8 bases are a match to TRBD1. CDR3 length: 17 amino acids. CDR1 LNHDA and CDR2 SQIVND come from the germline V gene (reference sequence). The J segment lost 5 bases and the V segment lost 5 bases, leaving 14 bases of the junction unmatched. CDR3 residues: CASSPGGASILYQPQHF. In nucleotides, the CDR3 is TGTGCCAGTAGTCCAGGGGGCGCCTCCATTTTATATCAGCCCCAGCATTTT. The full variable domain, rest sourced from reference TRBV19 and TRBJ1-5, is DGGITQSPKYLFRKEGQNVTLSCEQNLNHDAMYWYRQDPGQGLRLIYYSQIVNDFQKGDIAEGYSVSREKKESFPLTVTSAQKNPTAFYLCASSPGGASILYQPQHFGDGTRLSIL.

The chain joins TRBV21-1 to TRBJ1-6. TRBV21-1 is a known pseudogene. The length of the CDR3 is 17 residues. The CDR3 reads CASSKVTGRDYNSPLHF. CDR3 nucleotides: TGTGCCAGCAGCAAAGTGACTGGCCGGGACTATAATTCACCCCTCCACTTT.

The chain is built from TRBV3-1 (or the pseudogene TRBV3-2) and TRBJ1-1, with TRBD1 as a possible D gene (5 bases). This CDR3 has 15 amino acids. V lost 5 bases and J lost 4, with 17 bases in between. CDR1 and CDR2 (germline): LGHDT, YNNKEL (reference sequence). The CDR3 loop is CASSESGLRSTEAFF. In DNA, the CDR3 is TGTGCCAGCAGCGAATCAGGGTTGAGGAGCACTGAAGCTTTCTTT.

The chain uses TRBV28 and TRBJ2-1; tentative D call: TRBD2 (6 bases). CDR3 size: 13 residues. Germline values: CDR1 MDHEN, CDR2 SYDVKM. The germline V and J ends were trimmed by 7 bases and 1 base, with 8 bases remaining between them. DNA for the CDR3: TGTGCCAGCACGGGAGATTCCTACAATGAGCAGTTCTTC. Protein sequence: CASTGDSYNEQFF.

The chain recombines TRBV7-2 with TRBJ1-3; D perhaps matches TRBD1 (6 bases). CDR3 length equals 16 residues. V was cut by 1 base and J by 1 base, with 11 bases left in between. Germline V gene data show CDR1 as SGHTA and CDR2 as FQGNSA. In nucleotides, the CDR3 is TGTGCCAGCAGCTTAGATTTTACAGGGTCTGGAAACACCATATATTTT. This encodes CASSLDFTGSGNTIYF.

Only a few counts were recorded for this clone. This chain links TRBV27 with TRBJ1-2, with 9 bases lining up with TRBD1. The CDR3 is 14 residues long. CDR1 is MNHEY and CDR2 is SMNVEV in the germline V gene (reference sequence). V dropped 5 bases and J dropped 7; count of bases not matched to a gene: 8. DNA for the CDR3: TGTGCCAGCAGTCCCGGGACAGGGAGTGGTGGCTACACCTTC. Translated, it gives CASSPGTGSGGYTF.

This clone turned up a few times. CDR3 protein: CASSQGTSGSSEQFF. CDR3 nucleotides: TGTGCCAGCTCACAAGGGACTAGCGGGAGCAGTGAGCAGTTCTTC. The chain links TRBV18 to TRBJ2-1, with TRBD2 identical over 14 bases. The length of the CDR3 is 15 residues. Per the germline V gene, CDR1 is KGHSH and CDR2 is LQKENI. The V segment lost 4 bases and the J segment 9 bases; nucleotides outside the gene matches: 5.

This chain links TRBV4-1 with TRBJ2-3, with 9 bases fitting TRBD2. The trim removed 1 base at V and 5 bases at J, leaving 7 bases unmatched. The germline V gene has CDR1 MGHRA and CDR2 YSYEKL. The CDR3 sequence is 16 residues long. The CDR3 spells CASSQGGAGGVDTQYF. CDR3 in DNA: TGCGCCAGCAGCCAAGGCGGAGCGGGAGGTGTAGATACGCAGTATTTT.

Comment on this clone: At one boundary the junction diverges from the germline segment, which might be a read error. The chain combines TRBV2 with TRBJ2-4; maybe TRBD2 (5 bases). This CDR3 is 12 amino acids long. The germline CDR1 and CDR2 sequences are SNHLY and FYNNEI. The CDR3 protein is CASSDFRELRNF. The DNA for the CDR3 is TGTGCCAGCAGTGATTTCCGGGAACTTAGGAACTTC.

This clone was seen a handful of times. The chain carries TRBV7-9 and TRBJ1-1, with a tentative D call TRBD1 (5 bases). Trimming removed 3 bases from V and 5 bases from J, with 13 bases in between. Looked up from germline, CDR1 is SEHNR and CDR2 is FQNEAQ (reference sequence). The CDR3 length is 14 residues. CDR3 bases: TGTGCCAGCAGCTTTGACAGAAGCAAAACTGAAGCTTTCTTT. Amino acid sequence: CASSFDRSKTEAFF.

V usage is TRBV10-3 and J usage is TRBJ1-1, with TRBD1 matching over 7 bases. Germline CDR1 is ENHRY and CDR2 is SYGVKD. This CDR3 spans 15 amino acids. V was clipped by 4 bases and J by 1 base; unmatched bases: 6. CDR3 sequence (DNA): TGTGCCATCAGTGTAACAGGGGCCCAGAACACTGAAGCTTTCTTT. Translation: CAISVTGAQNTEAFF.

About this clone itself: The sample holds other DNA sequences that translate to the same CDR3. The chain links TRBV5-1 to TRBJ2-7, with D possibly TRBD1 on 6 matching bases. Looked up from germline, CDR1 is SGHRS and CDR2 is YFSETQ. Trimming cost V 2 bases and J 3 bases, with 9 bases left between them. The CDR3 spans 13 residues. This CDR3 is CASSFPDSYEQYF. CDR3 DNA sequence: TGCGCCAGCAGCTTCCCGGACAGCTACGAGCAGTACTTC. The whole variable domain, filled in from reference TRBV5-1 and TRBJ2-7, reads KAGVTQTPRYLIKTRGQQVTLSCSPISGHRSVSWYQQTPGQGLQFLFEYFSETQRNKGNFPGRFSGRQFSNSRSEMNVSTLELGDSALYLCASSFPDSYEQYFGPGTRLTVT.

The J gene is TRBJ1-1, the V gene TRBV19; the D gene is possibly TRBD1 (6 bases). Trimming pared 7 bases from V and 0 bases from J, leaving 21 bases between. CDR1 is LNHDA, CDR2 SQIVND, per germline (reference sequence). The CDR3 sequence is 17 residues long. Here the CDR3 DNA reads TGTGCCAGTACCACTCGACGGCGGGGGACAATGAACACTGAAGCTTTCTTT. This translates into CASTTRRRGTMNTEAFF.

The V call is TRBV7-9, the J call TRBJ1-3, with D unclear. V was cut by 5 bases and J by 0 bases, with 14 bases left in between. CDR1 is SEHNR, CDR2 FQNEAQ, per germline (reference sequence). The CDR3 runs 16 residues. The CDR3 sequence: CASSPILPGSGNTIYF. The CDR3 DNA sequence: TGTGCCAGCAGCCCTATCCTCCCGGGCTCTGGAAACACCATATATTTT.

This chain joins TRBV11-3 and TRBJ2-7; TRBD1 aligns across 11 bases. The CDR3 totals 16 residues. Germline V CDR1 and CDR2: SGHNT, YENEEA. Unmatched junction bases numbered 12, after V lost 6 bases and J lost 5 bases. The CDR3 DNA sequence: TGTGCCAGCAGTACGAGCGCGGGACAGGGGGTGAACGAGCAGTACGTC. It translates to CASSTSAGQGVNEQYV.

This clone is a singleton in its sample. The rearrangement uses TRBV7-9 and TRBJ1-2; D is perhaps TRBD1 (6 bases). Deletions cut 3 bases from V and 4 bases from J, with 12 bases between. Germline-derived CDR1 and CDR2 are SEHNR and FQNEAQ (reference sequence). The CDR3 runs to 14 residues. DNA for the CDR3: TGTGCCAGCAGCTTCGACAGGTACGTCTATGGCTACACCTTC. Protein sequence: CASSFDRYVYGYTF.

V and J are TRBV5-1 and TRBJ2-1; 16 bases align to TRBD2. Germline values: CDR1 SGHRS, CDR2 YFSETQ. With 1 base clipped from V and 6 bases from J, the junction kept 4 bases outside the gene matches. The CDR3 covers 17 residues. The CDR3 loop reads CASSLPGTSGRANEQFF. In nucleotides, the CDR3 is TGCGCCAGCAGCTTGCCTGGGACTAGCGGGAGGGCCAATGAGCAGTTCTTC.

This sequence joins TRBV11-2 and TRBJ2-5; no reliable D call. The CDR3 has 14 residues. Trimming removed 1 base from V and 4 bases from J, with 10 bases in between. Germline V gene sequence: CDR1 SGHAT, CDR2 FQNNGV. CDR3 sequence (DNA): TGTGCCAGCAGCTTAGGCCAGGTTCGAGAGACCCAGTACTTC. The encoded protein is CASSLGQVRETQYF.

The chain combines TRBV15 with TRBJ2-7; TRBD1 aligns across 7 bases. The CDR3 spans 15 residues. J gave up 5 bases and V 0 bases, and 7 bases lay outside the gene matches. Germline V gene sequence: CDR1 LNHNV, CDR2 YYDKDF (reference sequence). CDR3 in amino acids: CATSRDRQGIHEQYF. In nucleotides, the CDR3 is TGTGCCACCAGCAGAGATCGACAGGGAATACACGAGCAGTACTTC.

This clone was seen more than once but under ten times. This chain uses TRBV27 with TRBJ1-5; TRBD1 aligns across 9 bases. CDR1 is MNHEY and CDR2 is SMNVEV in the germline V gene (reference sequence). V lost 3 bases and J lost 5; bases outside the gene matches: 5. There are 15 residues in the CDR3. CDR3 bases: TGTGCCAGCAGTTTCGACAGGGGGAGAGATCAGCCCCAGCATTTT. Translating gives CASSFDRGRDQPQHF.

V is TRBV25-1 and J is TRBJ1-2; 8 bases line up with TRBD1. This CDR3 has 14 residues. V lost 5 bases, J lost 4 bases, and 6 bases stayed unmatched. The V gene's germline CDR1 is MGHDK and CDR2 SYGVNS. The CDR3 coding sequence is TGTGCCAGCAGTCAACTCGGGACAGGCTATGGCTACACCTTC. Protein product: CASSQLGTGYGYTF.

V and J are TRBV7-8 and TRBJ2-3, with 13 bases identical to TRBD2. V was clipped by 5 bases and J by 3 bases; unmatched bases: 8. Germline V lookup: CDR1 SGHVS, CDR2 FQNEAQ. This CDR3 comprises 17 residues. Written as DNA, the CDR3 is TGTGCCAGCAGCCAAGTAAGGACTAGCGGGAGAACAGATACGCAGTATTTT. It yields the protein CASSQVRTSGRTDTQYF. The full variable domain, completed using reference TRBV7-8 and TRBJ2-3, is GAGVSQSPRYKVAKRGQDVALRCDPISGHVSLFWYQQALGQGPEFLTYFQNEAQLDKSGLPSDRFFAERPEGSVSTLKIQRTQQEDSAVYLCASSQVRTSGRTDTQYFGPGTRLTVL.

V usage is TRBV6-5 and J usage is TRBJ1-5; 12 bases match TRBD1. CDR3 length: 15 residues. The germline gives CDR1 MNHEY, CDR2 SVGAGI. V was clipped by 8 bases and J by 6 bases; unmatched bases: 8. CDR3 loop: CASAGTGGWGQPQHF. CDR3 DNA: TGTGCCAGCGCCGGGACAGGGGGCTGGGGTCAGCCCCAGCATTTT.

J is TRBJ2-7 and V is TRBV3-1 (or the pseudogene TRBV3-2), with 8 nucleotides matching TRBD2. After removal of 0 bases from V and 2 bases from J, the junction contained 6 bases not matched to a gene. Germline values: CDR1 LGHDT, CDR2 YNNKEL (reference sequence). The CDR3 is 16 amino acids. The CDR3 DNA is TGTGCCAGCAGCCAAGATTTTGGACTAGCTCCCTACGAGCAGTACTTC. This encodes CASSQDFGLAPYEQYF.

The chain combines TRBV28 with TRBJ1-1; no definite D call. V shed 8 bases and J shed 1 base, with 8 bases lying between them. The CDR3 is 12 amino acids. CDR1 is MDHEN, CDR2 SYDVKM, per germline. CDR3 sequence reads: CASVGWNTEAFF. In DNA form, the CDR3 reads TGTGCCAGCGTCGGGTGGAACACTGAAGCTTTCTTT.

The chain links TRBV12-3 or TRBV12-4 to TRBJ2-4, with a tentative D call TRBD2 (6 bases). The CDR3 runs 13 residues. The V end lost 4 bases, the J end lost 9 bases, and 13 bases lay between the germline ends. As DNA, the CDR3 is TGTGCCAGCAGTTGGCGGGGTGACGGCATTCAGTACTTC. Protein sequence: CASSWRGDGIQYF.